One sample yielded the 2 T cell receptor beta chains listed below, sequenced in a study of CD8+CD57+ T cells in acquired aplastic anemia. The use of genomic DNA as template underpinned the TCR beta VDJ and CDR3 profiling. TCRdb used MiXCR to reprocess the reads, holding one entry per CDR3 protein. The sample comprises fewer than 250,000 distinct CDR3 sequences, 54% of which are singletons, and roughly 15% rests with the top ten. Material: sorted CD4+, CD8+, or CD8+CD57+ T cells (not recorded which) from PBMCs. The receptors were gathered from a human donor in good health, serving as a control.

With respect to this clonotype: Germline is not matched at one junction end, which may reflect a read error. The chain has TRBV12-3 or TRBV12-4 and TRBJ1-2, with TRBD1 matching over 7 bases. The CDR3 spans 15 residues. The DNA of the CDR3 is TGCGCCAGCAGCCCGCTGGGACAGTTCGGCGCTGGCTACACCTTC. This gives the protein CASSPLGQFGAGYTF.

At least ten counts were recorded for this clonotype. The chain carries TRBV7-2 and TRBJ1-1; TRBD1 matches 8 bases. The CDR3 has 15 amino acids. Germline CDR1 reads SGHTA; CDR2 reads FQGNSA. Trimming at V came to 2 bases and at J to 0 bases, leaving 2 bases not matched to a gene. CDR3 in DNA: TGTGCCAGCAGCTTAATGGACAGGGTGAACACTGAAGCTTTCTTT. It translates to CASSLMDRVNTEAFF.